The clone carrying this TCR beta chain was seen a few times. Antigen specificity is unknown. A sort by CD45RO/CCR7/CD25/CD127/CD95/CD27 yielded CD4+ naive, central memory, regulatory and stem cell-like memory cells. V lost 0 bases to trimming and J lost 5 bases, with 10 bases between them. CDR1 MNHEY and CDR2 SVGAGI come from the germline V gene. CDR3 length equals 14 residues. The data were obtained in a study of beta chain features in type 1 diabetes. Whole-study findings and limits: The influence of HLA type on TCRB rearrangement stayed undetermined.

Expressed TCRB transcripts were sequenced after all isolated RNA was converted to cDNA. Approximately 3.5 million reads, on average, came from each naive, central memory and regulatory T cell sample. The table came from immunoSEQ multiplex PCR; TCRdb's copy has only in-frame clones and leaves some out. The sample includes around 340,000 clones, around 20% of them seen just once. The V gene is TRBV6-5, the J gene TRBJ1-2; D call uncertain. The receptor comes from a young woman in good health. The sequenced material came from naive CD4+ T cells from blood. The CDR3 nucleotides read TGTGCCAGCAGTTACTCGAGAGGAATTTATGGCTACACCTTC. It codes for CASSYSRGIYGYTF.